The 19 T cell receptor beta chains given below trace back to one sample, sequenced in a study of T cells in Graves' hyperthyroidism and ophthalmopathy. The TCR beta CDR3 regions underwent amplification using RNA transcripts as the source. A set of HTBI primers served as the primers for a first-round RT-PCR of the TCR CDR3. TCRdb itself ran the multiplex PCR reads through MiXCR, one entry per CDR3 protein. Of 360,000 or so distinct CDR3 sequences in the sample, around 18% are singletons; the top ten hold less than 20%. What was sequenced was blood. Every receptor here comes from a woman aged 40 to 50 with Graves' ophthalmopathy.

This clonotype has a count of ten or more. The chain is built from TRBV6-2 or TRBV6-3 and TRBJ1-5; unclear D gene. CDR3 length: 14 residues. Germline V CDR1 and CDR2: MNHEY, SVGEGT. With 4 bases removed from V and 3 bases from J, the gap between germline ends came to 10 bases. CDR3 loop: CASSSPGYNQPQHF. The CDR3 region has the DNA TGTGCCAGCAGTTCTCCCGGATACAATCAGCCCCAGCATTTT.

This clonotype was picked up many times. The genes are TRBV7-9 and TRBJ1-2; D uncertain. Germline CDR1 is SEHNR and CDR2 is FQNEAQ (reference sequence). Deletions cut 1 base from V and 2 bases from J, with 8 bases between. This CDR3 has 14 amino acids. This CDR3 reads CASSLVWANYGYTF. CDR3 in DNA: TGTGCCAGCAGCTTAGTATGGGCAAACTATGGCTACACCTTC. Using reference TRBV7-9 and TRBJ1-2 for the parts outside the CDR3, the full variable domain is DTGVSQNPRHKITKRGQNVTFRCDPISEHNRLYWYRQTLGQGPEFLTYFQNEAQLEKSRLLSDRFSAERPKGSFSTLEIQRTEQGDSAMYLCASSLVWANYGYTFGSGTRLTVV.

There are many counts of this clonotype. V is TRBV7-3 and J is TRBJ1-1; D is possibly TRBD1 (6 bases). The CDR3 has 14 amino acids. Trimming pared 5 bases from V and 4 bases from J, leaving 14 bases between. Germline V gene data show CDR1 as SGHTA and CDR2 as FQGTGA. The CDR3 DNA sequence: TGTGCCAGCAGCCGCTTGAGGGGGAGCACTGAAGCTTTCTTT. It encodes CASSRLRGSTEAFF. Based on the CDR3 plus reference TRBV7-3 and TRBJ1-1, the full variable domain is GAGVSQTPSNKVTEKGKYVELRCDPISGHTALYWYRQSLGQGPEFLIYFQGTGAADDSGLPNDRFFAVRPEGSVSTLKIQRTERGDSAVYLCASSRLRGSTEAFFGQGTRLTVV.

In this sample, this clonotype turned up a few times. The chain employs TRBV30 and TRBJ1-1; no reliable D call. The V gene lost 4 bases and the J gene lost 0 bases, with 12 bases spanning the gap. The germline V gene encodes CDR1 GTSNPN and CDR2 SVGIG (reference sequence). CDR3 size: 14 residues. The CDR3, as DNA: TGTGCCTGGATTTGGTCAGACATGAACACTGAAGCTTTCTTT. Translating gives CAWIWSDMNTEAFF.

This clonotype was detected many times. The DNA of the CDR3 is TGTGCCAGCAGTTCACGCGGGGGGGGGTACGGTCAGCCCCAGCATTTT. Residues: CASSSRGGGYGQPQHF. J is TRBJ1-5 and V is TRBV28, with a possible D match to TRBD1 (5 bases). The CDR3 runs 16 residues. Germline CDR1 MDHEN, CDR2 SYDVKM. Trimming removed 4 bases at V and 6 bases at J, with 19 bases between.

This clonotype appeared many times. The CDR3 is CATSDHRGSSGANVLTF. Here the CDR3 DNA reads TGTGCCACCAGTGATCACAGGGGGAGCTCTGGGGCCAACGTCCTGACTTTC. J is TRBJ2-6 and V is TRBV24-1, with TRBD1 matching 8 bases. From germline, CDR1 is KGHDR and CDR2 SFDVKD. The CDR3 spans 17 residues. V shed 3 bases, J shed 0 bases, and the junction held 3 bases outside the gene matches.

This chain joins TRBV15 and TRBJ2-2; TRBD2 might be the D (5 bases). Germline CDR1 reads LNHNV; CDR2 reads YYDKDF (reference sequence). V shed 4 bases and J shed 4 bases, with 7 bases lying between them. CDR3 length: 13 residues. The CDR3, as DNA: TGTGCCACCAGCAAGGAGGTCACCGGGGAGCTGTTTTTT. This gives the protein CATSKEVTGELFF.

At least ten counts were recorded for this clonotype. J is TRBJ1-5 and V is TRBV7-8; the D gene is possibly TRBD1 (5 bases). Germline-derived CDR1 and CDR2 are SGHVS and FQNEAQ. Deletions cut 2 bases from V and 1 base from J, with 15 bases between. The CDR3 extends over 17 amino acids. DNA of the CDR3: TGTGCCAGCAGCTTATCAGGGCAGAGGTTGAGCAATCAGCCCCAGCATTTT. This codes for CASSLSGQRLSNQPQHF.

This clonotype was recorded at least ten times. V and J are TRBV2 and TRBJ1-1, with a possible D match to TRBD1 (6 bases). V dropped 8 bases and J dropped 4 bases, with 14 bases sitting between them. The CDR3 sequence is 13 residues long. Germline V gene sequence: CDR1 SNHLY, CDR2 FYNNEI. CDR3 sequence (DNA): TGTGCCAGCCAGAAGGGGGGGTTCACTGAAGCTTTCTTT. As protein: CASQKGGFTEAFF.

The chain couples TRBV11-2 to TRBJ2-7, with 14 bases fitting TRBD2. The CDR3 covers 16 residues. Germline values: CDR1 SGHAT, CDR2 FQNNGV. V trimming: 4 bases; J trimming: 2 bases; junction bases outside the gene matches: 4. CDR3 bases: TGTGCCAGCAGCTCCGGGACTAGCGGGAGACCCTACGAGCAGTACTTC. Translation gives CASSSGTSGRPYEQYF.

This clonotype was recorded many times. The rearrangement joins TRBV12-3 or TRBV12-4 to TRBJ1-1; no definite D call. The CDR3 consists of 15 residues. Trimming stripped 8 bases from V and 0 bases from J, with 16 bases between. CDR3 amino acids: CASLMAGALNTEAFF. The CDR3 DNA reads as TGTGCCAGCTTGATGGCGGGCGCCCTGAACACTGAAGCTTTCTTT.

This clonotype showed up many times. The chain links TRBV27 to TRBJ1-2; TRBD1 matches 7 bases. The CDR3 consists of 18 residues. Looked up from germline, CDR1 is MNHEY and CDR2 is SMNVEV (reference sequence). J lost 3 bases, V lost 4 bases, and 17 bases had no gene match. The CDR3 region has the DNA TGTGCCAGCAGTTCTCCCTCCAAGGACAGGCGGGGACACTATGGCTACACCTTC. Translating it yields CASSSPSKDRRGHYGYTF.

About this clonotype itself: This may be a read error, as it is one base from a much larger clone. The rearrangement links TRBV7-2 to TRBJ2-4, with TRBD2 matching over 7 bases. The trim removed 4 bases at V and 2 bases at J, leaving 2 bases unmatched. Germline V gene sequence: CDR1 SGHTA, CDR2 FQGNSA. The CDR3 totals 14 residues. The CDR3 DNA is TGTGCCAGCAGCTACGGGACTACCAAAAACATTCAGTACTTC. As protein: CASSYGTTKNIQYF.

This clonotype occurred many times. V usage is TRBV24-1 and J usage is TRBJ2-5; no clear D gene. Trimming left V 8 bases short and J 3 bases short, with 9 bases between. This CDR3 has 12 amino acids. CDR1 KGHDR and CDR2 SFDVKD come from the germline V gene. The CDR3 sequence: CATKDVEETQYF. In DNA form, the CDR3 reads TGTGCCACCAAGGACGTGGAAGAGACCCAGTACTTC.

This clonotype was counted many times. The chain has TRBV28 and TRBJ2-6, with 14 bases aligning to TRBD2. From germline, CDR1 is MDHEN and CDR2 SYDVKM. The CDR3 is made up of 19 amino acids. Trimming at V came to 3 bases and at J to 4 bases, leaving 8 bases not matched to a gene. CDR3 sequence: CASSFLGLAGAGGANVLTF. The CDR3 coding sequence is TGTGCCAGCAGTTTTTTGGGACTAGCGGGAGCGGGCGGGGCCAACGTCCTGACTTTC.

The chain employs TRBV19 and TRBJ1-2, with unresolved D. Germline V CDR1 and CDR2: LNHDA, SQIVND (reference sequence). This CDR3 comprises 13 residues. The V gene lost 7 bases and the J gene lost 8 bases, with 17 bases spanning the gap. The CDR3 sequence is CASTTTPLNGYTF. The CDR3 coding sequence is TGTGCCAGTACCACTACACCCTTGAACGGCTACACCTTC.

This sequence joins TRBV6-9 and TRBJ1-1; TRBD1 is a possible D gene (6 bases). The CDR3 is 16 residues long. Trimming stripped 6 bases from V and 4 bases from J, with 21 bases between. Germline V gene lookup returns CDR1 MNHGY and CDR2 SVAAGI. Here the CDR3 DNA reads TGTGCCAGCAGCCAACCTTCCTACAGGGTTGTCACTGAAGCTTTCTTT. Protein product: CASSQPSYRVVTEAFF.

This clonotype was observed at least ten times. The chain links TRBV12-3 or TRBV12-4 to TRBJ1-3; D is ambiguous. This CDR3 contains 11 residues. Between the trimmed V and J ends, which lost 5 bases and 8 bases, there was a span of 7 bases. The DNA for the CDR3 is TGTGCCAGCAGTCCGAAATACACCATATATTTT. Translating it yields CASSPKYTIYF.

Many counts were recorded for this clonotype. The chain carries TRBV12-3 or TRBV12-4 and TRBJ1-5, with D unclear. The V gene lost 6 bases and the J gene lost 4 bases, with 10 bases spanning the gap. This CDR3 spans 13 amino acids. The CDR3 sequence is CASSSGLNQPQHF. CDR3 nucleotides: TGTGCCAGCAGCTCCGGCCTTAATCAGCCCCAGCATTTT.